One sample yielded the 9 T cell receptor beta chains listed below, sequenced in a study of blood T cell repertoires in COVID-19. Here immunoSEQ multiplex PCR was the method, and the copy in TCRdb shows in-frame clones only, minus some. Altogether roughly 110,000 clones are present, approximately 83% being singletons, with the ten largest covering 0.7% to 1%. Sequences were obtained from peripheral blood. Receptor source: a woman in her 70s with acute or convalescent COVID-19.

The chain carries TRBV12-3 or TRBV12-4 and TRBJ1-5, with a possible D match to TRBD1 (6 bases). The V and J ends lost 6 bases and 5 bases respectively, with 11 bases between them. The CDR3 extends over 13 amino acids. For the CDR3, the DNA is TGTGCCAGCAGACCGACAGGAGATCAGCCCCAGCATTTT. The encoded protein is CASRPTGDQPQHF.

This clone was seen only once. The CDR3 region has the DNA TGTGCCAGTAGGGCCGGGACTACGAACACCGGGGAGCTGTTTTTT. This translates into CASRAGTTNTGELFF. This sequence joins TRBV19 and TRBJ2-2, with 7 bases fitting TRBD2. CDR3 length: 15 amino acids. In germline, CDR1 is LNHDA, CDR2 SQIVND (reference sequence). V lost 6 bases and J lost 0; bases outside the gene matches: 4.

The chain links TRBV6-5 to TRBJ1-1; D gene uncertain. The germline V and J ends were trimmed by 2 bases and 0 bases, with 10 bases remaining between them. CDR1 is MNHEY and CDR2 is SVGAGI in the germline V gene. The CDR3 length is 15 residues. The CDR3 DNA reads TGTGCCAGCAGTTACCGAGATACGCTGAACACTGAAGCTTTCTTT. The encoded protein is CASSYRDTLNTEAFF.

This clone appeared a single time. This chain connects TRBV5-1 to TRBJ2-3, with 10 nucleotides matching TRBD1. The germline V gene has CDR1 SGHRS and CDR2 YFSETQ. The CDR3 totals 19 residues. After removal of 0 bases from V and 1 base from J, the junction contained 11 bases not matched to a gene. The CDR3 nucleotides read TGCGCCAGCAGCTTGGGACAGGGGGCCGACTTTTTTGGCACAGATACGCAGTATTTT. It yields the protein CASSLGQGADFFGTDTQYF.

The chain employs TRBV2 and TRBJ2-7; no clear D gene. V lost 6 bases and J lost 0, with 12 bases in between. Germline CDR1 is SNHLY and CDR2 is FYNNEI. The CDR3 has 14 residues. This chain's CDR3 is CASRLDGPSYEQYF. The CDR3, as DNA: TGTGCCAGCAGGCTAGACGGCCCCTCCTACGAGCAGTACTTC.

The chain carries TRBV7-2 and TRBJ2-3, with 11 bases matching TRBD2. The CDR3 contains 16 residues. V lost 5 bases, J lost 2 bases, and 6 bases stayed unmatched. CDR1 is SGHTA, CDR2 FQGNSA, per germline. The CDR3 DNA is TGTGCCAGCAGCCCCCGACTAGCGGGGAACACAGATACGCAGTATTTT. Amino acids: CASSPRLAGNTDTQYF.

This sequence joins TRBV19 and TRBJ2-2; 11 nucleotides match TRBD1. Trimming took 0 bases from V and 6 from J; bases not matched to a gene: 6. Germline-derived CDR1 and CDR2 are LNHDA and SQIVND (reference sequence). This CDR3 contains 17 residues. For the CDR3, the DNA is TGTGCCAGTAGTATAGACCGGACAGGGGGCAGATCCGGGGAGCTGTTTTTT. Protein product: CASSIDRTGGRSGELFF.

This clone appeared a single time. The CDR3 DNA is TGTGCCAGCAGGCTATCTGGGGCCAACGTCCTGACTTTC. This translates into CASRLSGANVLTF. The chain combines TRBV6-5 with TRBJ2-6, with D uncertain. V lost 6 bases to trimming and J lost 1 base, with 4 bases between them. Germline V gene data show CDR1 as MNHEY and CDR2 as SVGAGI. This CDR3 is built from 13 residues.

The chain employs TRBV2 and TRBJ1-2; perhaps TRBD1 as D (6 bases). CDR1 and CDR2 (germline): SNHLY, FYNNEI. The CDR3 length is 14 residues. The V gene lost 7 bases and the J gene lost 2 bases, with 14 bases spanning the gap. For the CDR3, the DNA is TGTGCCAGCAAGGCCCCAGGGGTCAACTATGGCTACACCTTC. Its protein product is CASKAPGVNYGYTF.